This T cell receptor (beta chain) was sequenced during a study of shared clonotypes between healthy human individuals. Across the study: Aged 18 to 49, the donors were two women and three men.

The authors ran the assay at deep level. Measured with immunoSEQ multiplex PCR; TCRdb has only the in-frame clones, and not every one. The repertoire holds approximately 1.4 million clones, 95% to 99% seen once, with roughly 0.45% in the top ten. J lost 5 bases, V lost 8 bases, and 3 bases had no gene match. The CDR3 totals 13 residues. The germline V gene encodes CDR1 WNHNN and CDR2 SYGVQD (reference sequence). The clonotype was recovered from a man younger than 45 in good health. Sequenced material: naive CD4+ T cells sorted from blood. Subset denoted: CD45RA+ positively selected. The chain recombines TRBV10-1 with TRBJ2-5; 12 bases align to TRBD1. This chain's CDR3 is CASGTGGSETQYF. The DNA for the CDR3 is TGCGCCAGCGGGACAGGGGGCTCGGAGACCCAGTACTTC.